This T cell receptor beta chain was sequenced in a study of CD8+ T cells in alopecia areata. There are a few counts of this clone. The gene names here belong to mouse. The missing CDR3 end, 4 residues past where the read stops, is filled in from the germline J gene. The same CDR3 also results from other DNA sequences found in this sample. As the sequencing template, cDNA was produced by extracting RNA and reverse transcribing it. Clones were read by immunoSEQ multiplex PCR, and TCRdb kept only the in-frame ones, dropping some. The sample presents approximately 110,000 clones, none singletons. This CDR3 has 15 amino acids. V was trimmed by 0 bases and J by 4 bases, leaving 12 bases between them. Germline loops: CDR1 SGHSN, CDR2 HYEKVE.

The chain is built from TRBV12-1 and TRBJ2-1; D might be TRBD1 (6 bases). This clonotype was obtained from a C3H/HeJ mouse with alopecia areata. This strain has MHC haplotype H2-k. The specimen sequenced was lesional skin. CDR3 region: CASSLLGGGYAEQFF. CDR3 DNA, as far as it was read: TGTGCCAGCTCTCTCTTAGGGGGTGGATATGCT.